The 2 T cell receptor beta chains listed next were all sequenced from one sample in a study of blood T cells in healthy people across ages. With a J-beta primer mix and a sample-barcoded 5' primer, a second PCR ran about 7 to 12 cycles. One entry per CDR3 protein, called by TCRdb with MiXCR from the 5' RACE reads. The sample lists some 1,800,000 distinct CDR3 sequences, roughly 43% occurring once. The sequenced material came from blood. These receptors were obtained from a human donor in good health.

The CDR3 sequence is CASSQGDRGVGNEQFF. The CDR3 DNA reads as TGCGCCAGCAGCCAGGGGGACAGGGGGGTAGGTAATGAGCAGTTCTTC. The V call is TRBV4-3, the J call TRBJ2-1, with TRBD1 identical over 11 bases. In germline, CDR1 is LGHNA, CDR2 YSLEER. J lost 7 bases, V lost 3 bases, and 8 bases had no gene match. There are 16 residues in the CDR3.

In this sample, this clonotype turned up a few times. The V and J genes are TRBV20-1 and TRBJ2-5, with TRBD2 matching over 7 bases. The CDR3 contains 13 residues. J lost 4 bases, V lost 0 bases, and 2 bases had no gene match. Germline V gene sequence: CDR1 DFQATT, CDR2 SNEGSKA (reference sequence). Here the CDR3 reads CSARDGGVETQYF. In DNA form, the CDR3 reads TGCAGTGCTAGAGATGGGGGGGTAGAGACCCAGTACTTC.